This TCR beta chain was found in a study of control samples from healthy donors and cancer patients. Clones were sequenced by immunoSEQ multiplex PCR, and TCRdb holds only the in-frame ones, with some missing. The sample lists around 64,000 clones, more than 70% occurring once. From germline, CDR1 is SGHTA and CDR2 FQGNSA. The CDR3 length is 15 residues. Losses at the gene ends were 2 bases for V and 4 bases for J; bases not matched to a gene: 4. The rearrangement uses TRBV7-2 and TRBJ2-1; TRBD1 matches at 8 bases. Sequences were obtained from PBMCs. The clonotype was recovered from a man in his sixties with colorectal cancer. CDR3 protein: CASSLTGQAYNEQFF. The CDR3 region has the DNA TGTGCCAGCAGCTTAACGGGACAGGCATACAATGAGCAGTTCTTC.